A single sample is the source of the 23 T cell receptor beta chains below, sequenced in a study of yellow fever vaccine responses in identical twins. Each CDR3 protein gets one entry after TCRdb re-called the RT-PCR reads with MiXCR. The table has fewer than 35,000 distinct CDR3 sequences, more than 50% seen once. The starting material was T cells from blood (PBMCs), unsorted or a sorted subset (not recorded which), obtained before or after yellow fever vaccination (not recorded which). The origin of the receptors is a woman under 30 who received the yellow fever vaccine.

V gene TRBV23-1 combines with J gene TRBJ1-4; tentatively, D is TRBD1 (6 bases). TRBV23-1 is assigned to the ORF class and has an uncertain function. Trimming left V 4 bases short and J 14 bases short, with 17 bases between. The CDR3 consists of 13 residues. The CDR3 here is CASSLGRTAGLFF. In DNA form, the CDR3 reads TGCGCCAGCAGTCTTGGGCGGACAGCCGGTCTGTTTTTT.

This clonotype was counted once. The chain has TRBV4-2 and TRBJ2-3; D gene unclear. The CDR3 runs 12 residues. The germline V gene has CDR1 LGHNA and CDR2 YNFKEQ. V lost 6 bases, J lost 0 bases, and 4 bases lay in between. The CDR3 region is CASSWSTDTQYF. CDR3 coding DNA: TGTGCCAGCAGTTGGAGCACAGATACGCAGTATTTT.

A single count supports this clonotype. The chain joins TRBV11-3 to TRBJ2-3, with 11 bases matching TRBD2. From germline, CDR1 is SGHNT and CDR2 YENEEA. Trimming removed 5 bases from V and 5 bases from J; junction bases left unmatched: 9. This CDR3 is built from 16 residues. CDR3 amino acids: CASSTIAGGPLDTQYF. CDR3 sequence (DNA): TGTGCCAGCAGCACGATAGCGGGAGGGCCCTTAGATACGCAGTATTTT.

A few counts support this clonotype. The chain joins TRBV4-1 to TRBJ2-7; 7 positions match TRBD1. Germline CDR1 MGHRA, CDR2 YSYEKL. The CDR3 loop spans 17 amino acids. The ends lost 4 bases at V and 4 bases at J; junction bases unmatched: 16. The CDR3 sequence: CASSLLGTAESHYEQYF. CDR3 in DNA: TGCGCCAGCAGCCTACTTGGGACAGCCGAATCCCATTACGAGCAGTACTTC.

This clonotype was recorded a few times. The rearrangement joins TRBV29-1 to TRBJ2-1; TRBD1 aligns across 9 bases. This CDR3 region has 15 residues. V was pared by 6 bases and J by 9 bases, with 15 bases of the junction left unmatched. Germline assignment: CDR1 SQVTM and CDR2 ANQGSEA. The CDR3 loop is CSVPIVGTGRVEQFF. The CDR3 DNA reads TGCAGCGTGCCCATAGTGGGGACAGGGAGGGTTGAGCAGTTCTTC.

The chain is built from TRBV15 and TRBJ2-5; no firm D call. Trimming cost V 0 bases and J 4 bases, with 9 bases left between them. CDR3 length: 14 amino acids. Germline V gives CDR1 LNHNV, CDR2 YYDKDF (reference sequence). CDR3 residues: CATSRDKALETQYF. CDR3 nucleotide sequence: TGTGCCACCAGCAGAGATAAAGCACTAGAGACCCAGTACTTC.

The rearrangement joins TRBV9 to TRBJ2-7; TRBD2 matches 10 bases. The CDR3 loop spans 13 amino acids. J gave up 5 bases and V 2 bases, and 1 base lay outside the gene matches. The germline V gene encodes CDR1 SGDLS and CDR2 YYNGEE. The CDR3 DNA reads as TGTGCCAGCAGCGTTACTAGCGGGAACGAGCAGTACTTC. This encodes CASSVTSGNEQYF.

The CDR3 reads CASSLSSANTGELFF. The CDR3 coding sequence is TGCGCCAGCAGCTTGAGCAGCGCGAACACCGGGGAGCTGTTTTTT. This chain joins TRBV5-1 and TRBJ2-2, with D uncertain. This CDR3 spans 15 amino acids. The V gene's germline CDR1 is SGHRS and CDR2 YFSETQ. V was clipped by 1 base and J by 0 bases, with 7 bases between them.

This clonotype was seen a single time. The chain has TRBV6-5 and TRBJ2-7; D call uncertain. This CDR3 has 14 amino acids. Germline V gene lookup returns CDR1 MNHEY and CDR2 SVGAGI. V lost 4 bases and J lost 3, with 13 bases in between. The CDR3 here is CASSFGETYYEQYF. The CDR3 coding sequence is TGTGCCAGCAGTTTTGGTGAAACCTACTACGAGCAGTACTTC.

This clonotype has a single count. As DNA, the CDR3 is TGTGCCAGCAGCCACCGCGTGGGAAATGCAAACACCATATATTTT. Protein: CASSHRVGNANTIYF. The chain has TRBV3-1 and TRBJ1-3; D not certain. The CDR3 has 15 residues. V lost 3 bases and J 6 bases, leaving 15 bases between the germline ends. CDR1 is LGHDT and CDR2 is YNNKEL in the germline V gene (reference sequence).

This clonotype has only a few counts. The CDR3 DNA is TGTGCCAGCAGCCAGACTCTTAGCGGGAGCTACGAGCAGTACTTC. It specifies CASSQTLSGSYEQYF. The V gene is TRBV11-3, the J gene TRBJ2-7, with 9 bases fitting TRBD2. V was pared by 5 bases and J by 3 bases, with 8 bases of the junction left unmatched. Germline V CDR1 and CDR2: SGHNT, YENEEA. This CDR3 has 15 amino acids.

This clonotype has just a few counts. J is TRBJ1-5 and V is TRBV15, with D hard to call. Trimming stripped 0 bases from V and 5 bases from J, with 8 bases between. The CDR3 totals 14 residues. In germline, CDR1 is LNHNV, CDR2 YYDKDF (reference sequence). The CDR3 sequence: CATSRDLSDQPQHF. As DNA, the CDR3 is TGTGCCACCAGCAGAGATCTCAGCGATCAGCCCCAGCATTTT.

CDR3 sequence (DNA): TGCGCCAGCAGCTTGGGCGGGGGCTTCAGATACAATGAGCAGTTCTTC. Translation gives CASSLGGGFRYNEQFF. The rearrangement links TRBV5-1 to TRBJ2-1; tentative D call: TRBD2 (7 bases). Trimming removed 0 bases at V and 4 bases at J, with 14 bases between. Germline V gene lookup returns CDR1 SGHRS and CDR2 YFSETQ. The CDR3 runs to 16 residues.

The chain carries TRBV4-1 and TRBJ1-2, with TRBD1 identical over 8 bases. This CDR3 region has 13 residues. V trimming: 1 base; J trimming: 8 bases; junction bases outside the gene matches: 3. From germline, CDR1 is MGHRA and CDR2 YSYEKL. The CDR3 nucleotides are TGCGCCAGCAGCCAAGGGACAGGGTGGGGCTACACCTTC. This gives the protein CASSQGTGWGYTF.

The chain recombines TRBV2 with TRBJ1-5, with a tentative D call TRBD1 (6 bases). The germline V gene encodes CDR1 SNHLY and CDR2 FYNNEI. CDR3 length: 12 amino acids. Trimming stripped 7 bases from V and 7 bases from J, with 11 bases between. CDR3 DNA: TGTGCCAGCAACCCAGGGGAACAGCCCCAGCATTTT. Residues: CASNPGEQPQHF.

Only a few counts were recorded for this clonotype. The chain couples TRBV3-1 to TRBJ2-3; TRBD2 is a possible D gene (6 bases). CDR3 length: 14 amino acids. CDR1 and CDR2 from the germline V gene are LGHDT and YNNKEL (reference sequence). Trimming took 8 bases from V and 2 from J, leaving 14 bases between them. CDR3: CASWAGRYTDTQYF. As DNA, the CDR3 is TGTGCCAGCTGGGCGGGGCGCTACACAGATACGCAGTATTTT.

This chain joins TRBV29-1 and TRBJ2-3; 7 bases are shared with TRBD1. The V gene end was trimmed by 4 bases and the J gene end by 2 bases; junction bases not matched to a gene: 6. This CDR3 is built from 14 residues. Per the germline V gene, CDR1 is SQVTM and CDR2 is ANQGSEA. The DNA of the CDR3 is TGCAGCGTTGGCGAGGGGGCGAACACAGATACGCAGTATTTT. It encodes CSVGEGANTDTQYF.

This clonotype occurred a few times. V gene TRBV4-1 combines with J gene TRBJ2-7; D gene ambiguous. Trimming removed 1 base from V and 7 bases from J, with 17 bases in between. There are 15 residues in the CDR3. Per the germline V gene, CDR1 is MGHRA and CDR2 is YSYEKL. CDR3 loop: CASSQGPSHLWEQYV. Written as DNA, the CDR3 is TGCGCCAGCAGCCAAGGACCCTCCCATCTGTGGGAGCAGTACGTC.

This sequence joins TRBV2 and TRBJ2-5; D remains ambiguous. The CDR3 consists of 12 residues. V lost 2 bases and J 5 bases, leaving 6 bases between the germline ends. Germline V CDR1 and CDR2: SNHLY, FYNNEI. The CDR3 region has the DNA TGTGCCAGCAGTGAATGGGGTGAGACCCAGTACTTC. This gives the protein CASSEWGETQYF.

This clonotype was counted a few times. CDR3 nucleotide sequence: TGCGCCAGCAGCCGAGGGGGGGGCAGTTACAATGAGCAGTTCTTC. Protein product: CASSRGGGSYNEQFF. V usage is TRBV4-1 and J usage is TRBJ2-1, with D perhaps TRBD2 (7 bases). This CDR3 has 15 amino acids. Per germline, CDR1 MGHRA and CDR2 YSYEKL. Between the trimmed V and J ends, which lost 4 bases and 4 bases, there was a span of 14 bases.

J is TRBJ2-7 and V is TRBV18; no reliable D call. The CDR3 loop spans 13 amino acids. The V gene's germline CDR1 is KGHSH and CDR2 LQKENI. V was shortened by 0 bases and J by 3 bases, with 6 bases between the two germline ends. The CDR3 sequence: CASSPPLGYEQYF. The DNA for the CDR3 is TGTGCCAGCTCACCACCTCTTGGCTACGAGCAGTACTTC.

The CDR3 sequence: CASSRRGMDTEAFF. CDR3 nucleotides: TGTGCCAGCAGTAGACGGGGGATGGACACTGAAGCTTTCTTT. The V call is TRBV2, the J call TRBJ1-1, with a tentative D call TRBD1 (5 bases). The CDR3 is made up of 14 amino acids. V was shortened by 5 bases and J by 3 bases, with 13 bases between the two germline ends. Germline V gene sequence: CDR1 SNHLY, CDR2 FYNNEI.

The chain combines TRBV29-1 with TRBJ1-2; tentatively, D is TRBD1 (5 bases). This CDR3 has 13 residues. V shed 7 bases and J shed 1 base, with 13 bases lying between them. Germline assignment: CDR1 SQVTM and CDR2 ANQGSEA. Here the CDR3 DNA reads TGCAGCGCTAGGGACGGAATTAACTATGGCTACACCTTC. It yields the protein CSARDGINYGYTF.